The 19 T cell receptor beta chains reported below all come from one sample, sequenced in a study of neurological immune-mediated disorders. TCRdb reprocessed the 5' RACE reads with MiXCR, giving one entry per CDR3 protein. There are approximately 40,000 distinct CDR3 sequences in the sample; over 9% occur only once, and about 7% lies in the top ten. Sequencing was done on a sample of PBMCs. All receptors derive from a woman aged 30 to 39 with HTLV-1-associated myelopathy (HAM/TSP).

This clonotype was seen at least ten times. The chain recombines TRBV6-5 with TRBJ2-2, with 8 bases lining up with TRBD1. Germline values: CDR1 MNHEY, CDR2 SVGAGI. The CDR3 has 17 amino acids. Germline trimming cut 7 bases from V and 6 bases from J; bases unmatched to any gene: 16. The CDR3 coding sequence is TGTGCCAGCACTTCAATAACCGAGGACAGGGTGTCCGGGGAGCTGTTTTTT. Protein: CASTSITEDRVSGELFF.

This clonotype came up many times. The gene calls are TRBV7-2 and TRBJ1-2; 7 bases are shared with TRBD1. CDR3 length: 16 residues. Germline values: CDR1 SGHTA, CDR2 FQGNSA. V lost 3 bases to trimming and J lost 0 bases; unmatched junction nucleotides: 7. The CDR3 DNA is TGTGCCAGCAGCTTGGCTCCGGGACAGACTAACTATGGCTACACCTTC. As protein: CASSLAPGQTNYGYTF.

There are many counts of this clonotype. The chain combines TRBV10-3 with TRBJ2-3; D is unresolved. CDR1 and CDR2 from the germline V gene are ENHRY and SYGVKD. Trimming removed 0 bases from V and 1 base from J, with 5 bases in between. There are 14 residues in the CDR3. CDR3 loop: CAISESTGTDTQYF. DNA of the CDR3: TGTGCCATCAGTGAGTCAACAGGCACAGATACGCAGTATTTT.

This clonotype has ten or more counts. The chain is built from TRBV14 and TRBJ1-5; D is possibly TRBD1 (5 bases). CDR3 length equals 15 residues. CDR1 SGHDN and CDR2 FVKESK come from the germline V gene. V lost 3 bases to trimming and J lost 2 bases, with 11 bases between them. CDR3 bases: TGTGCCAGCAGCCAGGGGGGTCATGGCAATCAGCCCCAGCATTTT. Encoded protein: CASSQGGHGNQPQHF. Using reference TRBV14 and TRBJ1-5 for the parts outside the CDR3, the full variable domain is EAGVTQFPSHSVIEKGQTVTLRCDPISGHDNLYWYRRVMGKEIKFLLHFVKESKQDESGMPNNRFLAERTGGTYSTLKVQPAELEDSGVYFCASSQGGHGNQPQHFGDGTRLSIL.

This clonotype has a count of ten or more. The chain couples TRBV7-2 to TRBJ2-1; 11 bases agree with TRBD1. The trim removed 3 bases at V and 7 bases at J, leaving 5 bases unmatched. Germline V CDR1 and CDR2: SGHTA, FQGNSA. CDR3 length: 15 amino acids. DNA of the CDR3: TGTGCCAGCAGCTTTCGGACAGGGGGCCGAAATGAGCAGTTCTTC. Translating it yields CASSFRTGGRNEQFF.

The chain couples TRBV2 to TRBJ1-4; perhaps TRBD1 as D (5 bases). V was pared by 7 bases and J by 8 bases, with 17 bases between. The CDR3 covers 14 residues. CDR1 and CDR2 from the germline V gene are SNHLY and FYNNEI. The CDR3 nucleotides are TGTGCCAGCACACGGGGGTCATTTGAAGAAAAACTGTTTTTT. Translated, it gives CASTRGSFEEKLFF.

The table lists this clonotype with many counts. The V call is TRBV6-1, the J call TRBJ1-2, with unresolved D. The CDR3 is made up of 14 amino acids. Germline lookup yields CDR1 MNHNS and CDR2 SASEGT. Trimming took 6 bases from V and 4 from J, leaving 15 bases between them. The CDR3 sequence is CASRSLGGTYGYTF. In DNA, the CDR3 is TGTGCCAGCAGGTCCCTCGGCGGTACCTATGGCTACACCTTC.

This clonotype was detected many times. The CDR3 loop is CASSSGVQGIETQYF. CDR3 DNA sequence: TGCGCCAGCAGCTCGGGGGTCCAGGGGATAGAGACCCAGTACTTC. This rearrangement joins TRBV5-1 to TRBJ2-5; the D gene could be TRBD1 or TRBD2 (6 bases each). The CDR3 consists of 15 residues. V was pared by 3 bases and J by 4 bases, with 16 bases between. In germline, CDR1 is SGHRS, CDR2 YFSETQ.

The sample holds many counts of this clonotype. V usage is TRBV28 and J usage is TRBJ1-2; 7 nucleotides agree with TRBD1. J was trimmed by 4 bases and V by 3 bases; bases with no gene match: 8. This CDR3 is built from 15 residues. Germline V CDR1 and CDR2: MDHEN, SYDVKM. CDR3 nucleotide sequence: TGTGCCAGCAGTTTGGGACAGTCACTTACCTATGGCTACACCTTC. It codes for CASSLGQSLTYGYTF.

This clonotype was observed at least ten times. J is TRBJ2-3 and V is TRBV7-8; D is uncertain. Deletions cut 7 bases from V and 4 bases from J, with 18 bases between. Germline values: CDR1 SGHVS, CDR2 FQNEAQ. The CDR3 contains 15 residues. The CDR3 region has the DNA TGTGCCAGCACCACCACACTCCTGAGTTCAGATACGCAGTATTTT. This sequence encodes CASTTTLLSSDTQYF.

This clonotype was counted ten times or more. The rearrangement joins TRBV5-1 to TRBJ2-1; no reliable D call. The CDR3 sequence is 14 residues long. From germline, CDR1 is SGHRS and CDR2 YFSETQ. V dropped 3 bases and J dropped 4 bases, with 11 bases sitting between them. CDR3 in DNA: TGCGCCAGCAGCTCGGTCGGTCAGTACAATGAGCAGTTCTTC. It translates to CASSSVGQYNEQFF.

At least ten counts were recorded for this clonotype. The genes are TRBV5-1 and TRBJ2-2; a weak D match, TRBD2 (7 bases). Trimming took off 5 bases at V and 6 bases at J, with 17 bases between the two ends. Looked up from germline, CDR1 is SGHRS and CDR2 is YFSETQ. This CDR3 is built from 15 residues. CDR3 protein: CASRSGGSLPGELFF. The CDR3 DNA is TGCGCCAGCAGATCGGGGGGCTCGTTACCCGGGGAGCTGTTTTTT.

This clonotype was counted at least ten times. DNA of the CDR3: TGTGCCAGCAGCCCTCCGTTGGGACTGGACTATGGCTACACCTTC. Protein: CASSPPLGLDYGYTF. The chain joins TRBV5-6 to TRBJ1-2; tentative D call: TRBD1 (5 bases). There are 15 residues in the CDR3. V shed 4 bases and J shed 3 bases, with 16 bases lying between them. Per the germline V gene, CDR1 is SGHDT and CDR2 is YYEEEE.

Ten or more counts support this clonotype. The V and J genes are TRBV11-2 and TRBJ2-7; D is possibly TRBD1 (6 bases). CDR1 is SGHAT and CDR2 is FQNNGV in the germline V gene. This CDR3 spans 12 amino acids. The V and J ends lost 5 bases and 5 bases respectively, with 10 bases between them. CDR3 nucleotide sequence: TGTGCCAGCAGCCCGAACAGGGACGAGCAGTACTTC. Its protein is CASSPNRDEQYF.

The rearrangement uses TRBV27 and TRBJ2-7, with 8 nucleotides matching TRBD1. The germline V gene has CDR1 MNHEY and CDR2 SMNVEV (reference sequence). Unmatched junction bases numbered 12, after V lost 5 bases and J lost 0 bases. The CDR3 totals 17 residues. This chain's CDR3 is CASSAQNRDRTSYEQYF. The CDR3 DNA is TGTGCCAGCAGTGCGCAGAACCGGGACAGGACCTCCTACGAGCAGTACTTC.

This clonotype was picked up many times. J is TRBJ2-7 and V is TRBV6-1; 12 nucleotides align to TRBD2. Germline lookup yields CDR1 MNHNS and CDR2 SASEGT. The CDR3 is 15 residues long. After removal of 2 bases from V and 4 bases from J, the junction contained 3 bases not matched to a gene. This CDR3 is CASSEPGLAGYEQYF. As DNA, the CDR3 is TGTGCCAGCAGTGAACCAGGACTAGCGGGGTACGAGCAGTACTTC.

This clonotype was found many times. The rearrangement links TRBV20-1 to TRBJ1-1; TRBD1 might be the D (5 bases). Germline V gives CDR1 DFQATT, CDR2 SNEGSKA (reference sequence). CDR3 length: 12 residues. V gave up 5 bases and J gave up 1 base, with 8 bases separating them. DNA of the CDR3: TGCAGTGCTTCCGGGACGAACACTGAAGCTTTCTTT. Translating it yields CSASGTNTEAFF.

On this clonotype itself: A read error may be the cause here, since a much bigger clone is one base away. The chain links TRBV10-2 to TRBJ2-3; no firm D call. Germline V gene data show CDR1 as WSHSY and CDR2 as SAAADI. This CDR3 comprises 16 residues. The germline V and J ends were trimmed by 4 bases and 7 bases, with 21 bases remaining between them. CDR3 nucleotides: TGCGCCAGCAGTGGTATCCCGGGCCGGACCCCTAATACGCAGTATTTT. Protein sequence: CASSGIPGRTPNTQYF.

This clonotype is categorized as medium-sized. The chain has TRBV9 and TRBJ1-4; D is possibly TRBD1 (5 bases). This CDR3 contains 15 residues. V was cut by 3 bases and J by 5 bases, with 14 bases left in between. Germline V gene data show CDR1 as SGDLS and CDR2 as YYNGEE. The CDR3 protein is CASSAYGTGNEKLFF. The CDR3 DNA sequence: TGTGCCAGCAGCGCATACGGGACGGGAAATGAAAAACTGTTTTTT.